The present TCR beta chain was sequenced within a study of CD4+ T cells in melanoma. Findings and limits, study-wide: A reported correlation linked neoantigen-specific CD4+ T cells to CD8+, macrophage and B cell function.

A remark on this clone: Antigen specificity is unknown.

The length of the CDR3 is 16 residues. Germline values: CDR1 MNHEY, CDR2 SMNVEV (reference sequence). Trimming at V came to 1 base and at J to 5 bases, leaving 7 bases not matched to a gene. The protocol was immunoSEQ multiplex PCR, while the TCRdb copy is restricted to in-frame clones and leaves out a portion. This sample has 45,000 or so clones; 89% occur once, and the top ten carry 12%. Sample: peripheral blood. The receptor was derived from a human donor with melanoma. The chain links TRBV27 to TRBJ1-5, with 8 bases lining up with TRBD1. As DNA, the CDR3 is TGTGCCAGCAGTTTATTTGGGACAGGACCCTATCAGCCCCAGCATTTT. Residues: CASSLFGTGPYQPQHF.